The source of this T cell receptor (beta chain) is a study of regulatory T cells in long-lasting Graves disease. Investigators prepared the TCR beta libraries by applying iRepertoire HTBI primers and Arm-PCR of CDR3 regions. TCRdb reprocessed the multiplex PCR reads via MiXCR and lists one record per CDR3 protein. The sample lists roughly 500,000 distinct CDR3 sequences, about 22% occurring once. Time point here: persistent/refractory GD, antithyroid drugs over 5 years with positive TRAb. Construction of the TCR library relied on RNA isolated from PBMCs. V shed 3 bases and J shed 0 bases, with 15 bases lying between them. The CDR3 is 16 amino acids. Germline V CDR1 and CDR2: SGHTS, YDEGEE. This clonotype was observed a few times. What it binds is not known. Study results and limitations: In persistent patients, shared public clonotypes (about 2,800) outnumbered those in new patients (around 1,000). The study found TRBV28, TRBJ1-2 and TRBJ2-5 favored in persistent disease. The TCR repertoire of persistent Graves' patients was less diverse than that of newly diagnosed ones. With a small sample size, accuracy may have been reduced.

The sequence came from a female donor with Graves disease. The chain couples TRBV5-8 to TRBJ1-1; TRBD1 might be the D (5 bases). This material consisted of peripheral blood mononuclear cells (PBMCs), taken when the disease was refractory, from a patient treated with antithyroid drugs. The CDR3 DNA sequence: TGTGCCAGCAGCTCGGGGACTGACACCTTGAACACTGAAGCTTTCTTT. It yields the protein CASSSGTDTLNTEAFF.